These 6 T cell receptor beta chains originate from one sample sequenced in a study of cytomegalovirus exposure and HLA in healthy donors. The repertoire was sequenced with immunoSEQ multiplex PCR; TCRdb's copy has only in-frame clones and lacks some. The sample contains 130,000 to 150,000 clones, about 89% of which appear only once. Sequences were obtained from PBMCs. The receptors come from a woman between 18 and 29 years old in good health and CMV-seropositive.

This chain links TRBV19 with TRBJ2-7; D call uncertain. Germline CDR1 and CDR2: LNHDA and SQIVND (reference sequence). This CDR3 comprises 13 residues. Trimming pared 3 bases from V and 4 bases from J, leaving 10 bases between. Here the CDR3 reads CASSIQLTYEQYF. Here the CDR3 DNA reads TGTGCCAGTAGTATTCAACTGACATACGAGCAGTACTTC.

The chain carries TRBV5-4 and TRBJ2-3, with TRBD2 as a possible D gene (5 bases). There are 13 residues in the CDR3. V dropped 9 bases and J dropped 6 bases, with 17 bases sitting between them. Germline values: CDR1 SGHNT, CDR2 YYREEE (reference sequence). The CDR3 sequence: CATPGIAGDTQYF. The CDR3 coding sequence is TGTGCCACCCCCGGGATAGCTGGTGATACGCAGTATTTT.

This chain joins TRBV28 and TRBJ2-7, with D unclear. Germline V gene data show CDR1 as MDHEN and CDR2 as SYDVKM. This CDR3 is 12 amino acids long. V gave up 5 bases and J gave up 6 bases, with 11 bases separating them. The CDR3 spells CASSVVMSEQYF. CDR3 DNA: TGTGCCAGCAGTGTTGTAATGAGCGAGCAGTACTTC.

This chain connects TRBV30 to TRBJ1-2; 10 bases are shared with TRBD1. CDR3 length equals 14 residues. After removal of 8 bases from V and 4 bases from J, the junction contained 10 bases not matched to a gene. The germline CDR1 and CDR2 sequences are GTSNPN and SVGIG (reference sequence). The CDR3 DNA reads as TGTGCCCGGGATCGACAGGGGGCGGGCTATGGCTACACCTTC. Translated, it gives CARDRQGAGYGYTF.

The CDR3 region is CASSQTPSLGARFF. The CDR3 DNA is TGCGCCAGCAGCCAGACCCCGAGCCTAGGAGCTCGGTTCTTC. The chain links TRBV4-3 to TRBJ2-1, with no clear D. The CDR3 spans 14 residues. Germline V gene sequence: CDR1 LGHNA, CDR2 YSLEER. V dropped 3 bases and J dropped 15 bases, with 21 bases sitting between them.

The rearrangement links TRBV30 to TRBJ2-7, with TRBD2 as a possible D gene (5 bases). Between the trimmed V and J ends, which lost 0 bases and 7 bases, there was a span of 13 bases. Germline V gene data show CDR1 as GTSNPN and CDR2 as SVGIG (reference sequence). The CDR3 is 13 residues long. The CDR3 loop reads CAWSVGLACEQYF. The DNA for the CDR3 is TGTGCCTGGAGTGTAGGGCTAGCTTGTGAGCAGTACTTC.